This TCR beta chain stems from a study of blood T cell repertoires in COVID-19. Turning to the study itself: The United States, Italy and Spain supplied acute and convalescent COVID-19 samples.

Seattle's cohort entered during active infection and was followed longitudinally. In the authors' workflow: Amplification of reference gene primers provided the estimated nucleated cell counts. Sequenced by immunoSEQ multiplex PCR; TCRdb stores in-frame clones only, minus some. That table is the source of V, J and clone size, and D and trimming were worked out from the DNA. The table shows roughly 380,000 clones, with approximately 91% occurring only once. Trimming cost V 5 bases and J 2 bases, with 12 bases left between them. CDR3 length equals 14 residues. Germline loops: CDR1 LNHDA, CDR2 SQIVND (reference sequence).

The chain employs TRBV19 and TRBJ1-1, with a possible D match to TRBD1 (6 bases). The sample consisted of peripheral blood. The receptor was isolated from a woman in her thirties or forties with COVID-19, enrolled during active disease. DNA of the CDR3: TGTGCCAGTAGTTTCAGGACAGAAAACACTGAAGCTTTCTTT. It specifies CASSFRTENTEAFF. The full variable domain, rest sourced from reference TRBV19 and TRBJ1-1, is DGGITQSPKYLFRKEGQNVTLSCEQNLNHDAMYWYRQDPGQGLRLIYYSQIVNDFQKGDIAEGYSVSREKKESFPLTVTSAQKNPTAFYLCASSFRTENTEAFFGQGTRLTVV.